A selection of T cell receptor beta chains follows, all from one sample in a study of blood T cells in healthy people across ages. MiXCR, applied by TCRdb to the 5' RACE reads, yields one record per CDR3 protein. The repertoire holds under 950,000 distinct CDR3 sequences, with around a fifth as singletons. Sample: blood. These receptors were obtained from a man between 65 and 79 years old in good health. CDR3s include the opening cysteine and the closing phenylalanine or tryptophan. A D gene is named only where the DNA matches it firmly. A row's size may be missing; if present it is once, few, many or a size class.

>TRBV6-6|TRBJ2-1|TRBD2|.
TGTGCCAGCAACTCCCCTAGCGGGAGGGTGAATGAGCAGTTCTTC
CASNSPSGRVNEQFF
>TRBV5-1|TRBJ2-1|.|.
TGCGCCAGCAGCTCACTAGGAGTTGAGCAGTTCTTC
CASSSLGVEQFF
>TRBV6-1|TRBJ2-5|TRBD1|.
TGTGCCAGCCTAGGGGGACAGACACAAGAGACCCAGTACTTC
CASLGGQTQETQYF
>TRBV5-1|TRBJ1-1|.|.
TGCGCCAGCAGCCACGGACAGCTGACGAACACTGAAGCTTTCTTT
CASSHGQLTNTEAFF
>TRBV28|TRBJ2-7|.|few
TGTGCCAGCAACCCTCGGGGGGCTTTCGAAGTTCAGTACTTC
CASNPRGAFEVQYF
>TRBV5-1|TRBJ1-2|.|few
TGCGCCAGCAGCTTGGCGGGGCGTGGGTATGGCTACACCTTC
CASSLAGRGYGYTF
>TRBV6-5|TRBJ1-3|.|many
TGTGCCAGCAGTTACTCTCACAGGGTTGATGGAAACACCATATATTTT
CASSYSHRVDGNTIYF
>TRBV9|TRBJ2-4|TRBD2|many
TGTGCCAGCAGCGTAGATGGTGGAGCGGGGGGGCTTGGAAACATTCAGTACTTC
CASSVDGGAGGLGNIQYF
>TRBV12-3/TRBV12-4|TRBJ2-1|TRBD1|.
TGTGCCAGCACTGGGACAGGGGTTTACAATGAGCAGTTCTTC
CASTGTGVYNEQFF
>TRBV7-9|TRBJ2-2|.|.
TGTGCCAGCAGCTTAGCTAGCGTCACCGGGGAGCTGTTTTTT
CASSLASVTGELFF
>TRBV12-3/TRBV12-4|TRBJ1-6|TRBD1|.
TGTGCCAGCAGTCCAGGGGGTAACGGTTCACCCCTCCACTTT
CASSPGGNGSPLHF
>TRBV3-1|TRBJ1-2|TRBD1|few
TGTGCCAGCAGCCAAGAGGACAGGGGGTATGGCTACACCTTC
CASSQEDRGYGYTF
>TRBV7-6|TRBJ2-5|.|few
TGTGCCAGCAGTTATCAATTACAAGAGACCCAGTACTTC
CASSYQLQETQYF
>TRBV29-1|TRBJ2-7|.|.
TGCAGCGTTGAAGTGGGGGCGATTAGCTCCTACGAGCAGTACTTC
CSVEVGAISSYEQYF
>TRBV5-1|TRBJ1-5|.|few
TGCGCCAGCAGCTTCGGACCTCCGCTCAGCAATCAGCCCCAGCATTTT
CASSFGPPLSNQPQHF
>TRBV5-1|TRBJ2-1|TRBD2|.
TGCGCCAGCAACTGGCTAGCGGGGGCCGCGGGGAATGAGCAGTTCTTC
CASNWLAGAAGNEQFF
>TRBV29-1|TRBJ1-2|TRBD1|many
TGCAGCGTTGGCCAGGGGGCTAACTATGGCTACACCTTC
CSVGQGANYGYTF
>TRBV12-3/TRBV12-4|TRBJ2-4|.|.
TGTGCCAGCACCGAATACGGACTAGCCAAAAACATTCAGTACTTC
CASTEYGLAKNIQYF
>TRBV6-6|TRBJ2-1|.|few
TGTGCCAGCAGTCGGACGGCTGGGGGTGAGCAGTTCTTC
CASSRTAGGEQFF
>TRBV15|TRBJ1-4|TRBD1|few
TGTGCCACCAGCGGAGACAGGGTTGGTGAAAAACTGTTTTTT
CATSGDRVGEKLFF
>TRBV12-3/TRBV12-4|TRBJ1-2|.|few
TGTGCCAGCAGTTTAGGTGCCTACCGGGGCTACACCTTC
CASSLGAYRGYTF
>TRBV6-6|TRBJ1-1|TRBD1|few
TGTGCCAGCAGCGACGGGACAGACACTGAAGCTTTCTTT
CASSDGTDTEAFF
>TRBV12-3/TRBV12-4|TRBJ2-3|TRBD1|.
TGTGCCAGCAGTCAAAGGGGGCTGAGCACAGATACGCAGTATTTT
CASSQRGLSTDTQYF
>TRBV10-3|TRBJ1-5|TRBD1|few
TGTGCCACCTTGGAACCGGGACAGGGGGATCAGCCCCAGCATTTT
CATLEPGQGDQPQHF
>TRBV14|TRBJ1-2|.|.
TGTGCCAGCAGCCCAGGGTTTCGTGGGGGAGGCGGCTACACCTTC
CASSPGFRGGGGYTF
>TRBV28|TRBJ2-5|.|.
TGTGCCAGCAGTAATTCAGGGTTAAAGACCCAGTACTTC
CASSNSGLKTQYF
>TRBV12-3/TRBV12-4|TRBJ1-4|TRBD1|few
TGTGCCAGCCTTCGACAGGGGGCGAGCGAAAAACTGTTTTTT
CASLRQGASEKLFF
>TRBV3-1|TRBJ2-3|.|.
TGTGCCAGCAGCCAAGATCTATTCGTTGGCACAGATACGCAGTCTTTT
CASSQDLFVGTDTQSF
>TRBV11-3|TRBJ2-3|.|.
TGTGCCAGCACCGGACTAAGGGGTTCGGATACGCAGTATTTT
CASTGLRGSDTQYF